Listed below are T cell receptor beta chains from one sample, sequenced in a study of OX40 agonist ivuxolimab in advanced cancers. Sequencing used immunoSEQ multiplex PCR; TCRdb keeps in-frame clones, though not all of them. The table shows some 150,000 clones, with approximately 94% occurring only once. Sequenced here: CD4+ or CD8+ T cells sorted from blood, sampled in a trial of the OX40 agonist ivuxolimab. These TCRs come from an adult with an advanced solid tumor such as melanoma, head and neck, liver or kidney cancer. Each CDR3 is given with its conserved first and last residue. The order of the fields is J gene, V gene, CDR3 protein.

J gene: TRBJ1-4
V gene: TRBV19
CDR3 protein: CASSMAGGEKLFF

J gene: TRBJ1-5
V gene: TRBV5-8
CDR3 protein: CASSPQPDRTSNQPQHF

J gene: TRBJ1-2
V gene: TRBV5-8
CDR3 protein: CASSLPRSGYTF

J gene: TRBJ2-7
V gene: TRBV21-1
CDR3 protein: CASSKVDRQGGDEQYF

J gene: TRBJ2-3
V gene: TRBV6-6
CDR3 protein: CASSGVVGDTQYF

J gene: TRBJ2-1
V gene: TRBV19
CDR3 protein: CASSPGGTGANEQFF

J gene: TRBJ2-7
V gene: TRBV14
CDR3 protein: CASSQRVRASGEQYF

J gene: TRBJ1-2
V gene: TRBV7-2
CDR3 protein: CASSFDIFRGRESGYTF

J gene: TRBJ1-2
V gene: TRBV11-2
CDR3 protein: CASSLEWDRGSNGYTF

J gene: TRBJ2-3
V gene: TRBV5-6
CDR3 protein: CASSLFGVTSTDTQYF

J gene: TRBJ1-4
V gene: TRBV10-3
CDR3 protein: CAISESTGTNEKLFF

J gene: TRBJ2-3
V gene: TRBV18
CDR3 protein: CASSPITPGQGVDTQYF

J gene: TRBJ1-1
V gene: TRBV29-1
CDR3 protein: CSATSGTGGAGGPFF

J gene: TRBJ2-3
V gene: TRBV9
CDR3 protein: CASSLPLKGFTDTQYF

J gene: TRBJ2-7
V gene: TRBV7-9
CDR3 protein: CASSLGTSFNEQYF